What follows are 22 T cell receptor beta chains derived from one specimen sequenced in a study of cytomegalovirus exposure and HLA in healthy donors. The PCR ran on 60 Vbeta and 13 Jbeta primers. This table comes from immunoSEQ multiplex PCR, and its TCRdb copy is limited to in-frame clones, with some not included. The sample includes 150,000 to 200,000 clones, 75% to 80% of them seen just once. Input material: PBMCs. These receptors all stem from a woman in her thirties or forties in good health and CMV-seronegative.

This clone occurred a few times. CDR3 sequence reads: CASSQIQGGGNTEAFF. The CDR3 DNA reads TGCGCCAGCAGCCAAATTCAAGGCGGGGGGAACACTGAAGCTTTCTTT. The rearrangement links TRBV4-1 to TRBJ1-1; possibly TRBD1 for D (5 bases). The V end lost 2 bases, the J end lost 1 base, and 14 bases lay between the germline ends. Per the germline V gene, CDR1 is MGHRA and CDR2 is YSYEKL. The CDR3 contains 16 residues.

V gene TRBV28 combines with J gene TRBJ1-3; D unclear. V shed 2 bases and J shed 4 bases, with 12 bases lying between them. The CDR3 sequence is 15 residues long. In germline, CDR1 is MDHEN, CDR2 SYDVKM. CDR3 sequence (DNA): TGTGCCAGCAGTTTAGGAGGTTCTTGGGGAAACACCATATATTTT. Translated, it gives CASSLGGSWGNTIYF.

In this sample, this clone turned up once. V and J are TRBV16 and TRBJ2-7; 9 bases fit TRBD1. This CDR3 has 15 residues. Trimming took 3 bases from V and 4 from J; bases not matched to a gene: 7. Germline-derived CDR1 and CDR2 are KGHSY and FQNENV. CDR3 protein: CASSHPGQGIYEQYF. The CDR3 region has the DNA TGTGCCAGCAGCCACCCGGGACAGGGAATTTACGAGCAGTACTTC.

J is TRBJ2-3 and V is TRBV28, with D unclear. CDR1 and CDR2 (germline): MDHEN, SYDVKM. The CDR3 is 11 residues long. Trimming cost V 7 bases and J 10 bases, with 12 bases left between them. CDR3 DNA: TGTGCCAGCACCCGTAAAGGAGCGCAGTATTTT. It encodes CASTRKGAQYF.

The chain recombines TRBV2 with TRBJ1-1; D gene unclear. Germline V lookup: CDR1 SNHLY, CDR2 FYNNEI. The length of the CDR3 is 14 residues. With 4 bases removed from V and 0 bases from J, the gap between germline ends came to 9 bases. CDR3 nucleotide sequence: TGTGCCAGCAGTGGTGGAGTCATGAACACTGAAGCTTTCTTT. Its protein is CASSGGVMNTEAFF.

The chain carries TRBV2 and TRBJ1-4, with D possibly matching TRBD1 (5 bases). CDR3 length: 14 amino acids. Trimming took off 4 bases at V and 5 bases at J, with 11 bases between the two ends. Looked up from germline, CDR1 is SNHLY and CDR2 is FYNNEI. DNA for the CDR3: TGTGCCAGCAGTGGTTGGCAGGGAAATGAAAAACTGTTTTTT. Amino acids: CASSGWQGNEKLFF.

This rearrangement joins TRBV2 to TRBJ2-1; perhaps TRBD1 as D (5 bases). V was clipped by 6 bases and J by 2 bases, with 8 bases between them. Looked up from germline, CDR1 is SNHLY and CDR2 is FYNNEI. The CDR3 contains 13 residues. The CDR3: CASRGAPYNEQFF. As DNA, the CDR3 is TGTGCCAGCAGAGGGGCTCCCTACAATGAGCAGTTCTTC. Looking up the rest from reference TRBV2 and TRBJ2-1 gives the full variable domain: EPEVTQTPSHQVTQMGQEVILRCVPISNHLYFYWYRQILGQKVEFLVSFYNNEISEKSEIFDDQFSVERPDGSNFTLKIRSTKLEDSAMYFCASRGAPYNEQFFGPGTRLTVL.

This chain connects TRBV28 to TRBJ2-3, with a possible D match to TRBD2 (6 bases). Germline V gives CDR1 MDHEN, CDR2 SYDVKM. With 6 bases removed from V and 1 base from J, the gap between germline ends came to 14 bases. The CDR3 sequence is 15 residues long. The CDR3 protein is CASSQAGSRTDTQYF. As DNA, the CDR3 is TGTGCCAGCAGCCAGGCCGGGAGCCGCACAGATACGCAGTATTTT.

This clone was counted only a few times. The chain carries TRBV6-5 and TRBJ2-3; TRBD1 agrees at 10 bases. Looked up from germline, CDR1 is MNHEY and CDR2 is SVGAGI. The CDR3 loop spans 14 amino acids. V was pared by 6 bases and J by 5 bases, with 5 bases of the junction left unmatched. The CDR3 coding sequence is TGTGCCAGCAGACGGACAGGGGGAGGAGATACGCAGTATTTT. It codes for CASRRTGGGDTQYF.

The chain couples TRBV28 to TRBJ2-1, with TRBD2 as a possible D gene (6 bases). CDR1 is MDHEN and CDR2 is SYDVKM in the germline V gene. The CDR3 is made up of 17 amino acids. V was clipped by 3 bases and J by 4 bases, with 19 bases between them. For the CDR3, the DNA is TGTGCCAGCAGTTTGGAGGGGAGACGCCATATTTACAATGAGCAGTTCTTC. It codes for CASSLEGRRHIYNEQFF.

The J gene is TRBJ2-5, the V gene TRBV10-2, with 7 bases fitting TRBD1. The CDR3 is 16 amino acids. Trimming cost V 0 bases and J 4 bases; bases outside gene matches: 8. Germline CDR1 is WSHSY and CDR2 is SAAADI. Here the CDR3 reads CASSESIFTGAETQYF. The CDR3 nucleotides read TGCGCCAGCAGTGAGTCGATATTTACAGGGGCAGAGACCCAGTACTTC.

J is TRBJ1-2 and V is TRBV5-1, with D perhaps TRBD1 (5 bases). The CDR3 covers 15 residues. V shed 1 base and J shed 0 bases, with 10 bases lying between them. The germline V gene encodes CDR1 SGHRS and CDR2 YFSETQ. The CDR3 loop is CASSLLTVSNYGYTF. Here the CDR3 DNA reads TGCGCCAGCAGCTTGTTGACAGTGTCTAACTATGGCTACACCTTC. The full variable domain, with the rest looked up from reference TRBV5-1 and TRBJ1-2, is KAGVTQTPRYLIKTRGQQVTLSCSPISGHRSVSWYQQTPGQGLQFLFEYFSETQRNKGNFPGRFSGRQFSNSRSEMNVSTLELGDSALYLCASSLLTVSNYGYTFGSGTRLTVV.

The chain's CDR3 is CASSRDRSHEQYF. The DNA of the CDR3 is TGTGCCAGCTCCCGGGACAGGAGCCACGAGCAGTACTTC. The gene calls are TRBV6-1 and TRBJ2-5, with 8 bases identical to TRBD1. The J call could be wrong; TRBJ2-7 is a better fit for the DNA end. The germline V gene has CDR1 MNHNS and CDR2 SASEGT. The CDR3 is 13 residues long.

The V call is TRBV6-1, the J call TRBJ1-1, with 10 bases matching TRBD1. Germline V gene data show CDR1 as MNHNS and CDR2 as SASEGT. V was pared by 6 bases and J by 6 bases, with 4 bases of the junction left unmatched. The CDR3 is 13 residues long. CDR3 residues: CASRTGGASEAFF. CDR3 nucleotides: TGTGCCAGCAGGACAGGGGGCGCATCTGAAGCTTTCTTT.

The chain links TRBV5-1 to TRBJ2-1; weak D call: TRBD1 (5 bases). Trimming cost V 4 bases and J 0 bases, with 14 bases left between them. Germline lookup yields CDR1 SGHRS and CDR2 YFSETQ. CDR3 length equals 16 residues. The CDR3 loop reads CASSPDSLGSYNEQFF. The CDR3 coding sequence is TGCGCCAGCAGCCCCGACAGTTTGGGCTCCTACAATGAGCAGTTCTTC.

V gene TRBV29-1 combines with J gene TRBJ1-2; 11 nucleotides align to TRBD1. Germline values: CDR1 SQVTM, CDR2 ANQGSEA. J gave up 4 bases and V 6 bases, and 10 bases lay outside the gene matches. The CDR3 contains 15 residues. The CDR3 DNA follows: TGCAGCGTGCCACCGGGACAGGGGGAGGTCTATGGCTACACCTTC. As protein: CSVPPGQGEVYGYTF.

This sequence joins TRBV7-2 and TRBJ2-1; weak D call: TRBD1 (5 bases). Trimming cost V 1 base and J 8 bases, with 15 bases left between them. The CDR3 runs to 15 residues. Germline-derived CDR1 and CDR2 are SGHTA and FQGNSA. The CDR3 DNA sequence: TGTGCCAGCAGCTTAGGTTGGTCAGGGTACGATGAGCAGTTCTTC. Protein: CASSLGWSGYDEQFF.

V and J are TRBV19 and TRBJ1-1; D ambiguous. The CDR3 is made up of 17 amino acids. The ends were cut back, 4 bases at V and 0 bases at J, with 18 bases in the middle. The germline V gene encodes CDR1 LNHDA and CDR2 SQIVND (reference sequence). CDR3 coding DNA: TGTGCCAGTAGTAGTACGGGTTACTTCTTTTTGAACACTGAAGCTTTCTTT. Translated: CASSSTGYFFLNTEAFF.

The table lists this clone with a few counts. This chain uses TRBV6-1 with TRBJ2-5; a possible D gene is TRBD2 (6 bases). CDR1 is MNHNS, CDR2 SASEGT, per germline. CDR3 length: 13 amino acids. Trimming took 6 bases from V and 2 from J, leaving 10 bases between them. DNA for the CDR3: TGTGCCAGCAGCCGGGACTTACAAGAGACCCAGTACTTC. This gives the protein CASSRDLQETQYF.

The chain couples TRBV27 to TRBJ2-1; 9 bases agree with TRBD2. This CDR3 comprises 17 residues. The V segment lost 3 bases and the J segment 2 bases; nucleotides outside the gene matches: 8. CDR1 MNHEY and CDR2 SMNVEV come from the germline V gene (reference sequence). Here the CDR3 reads CASSLGGGALTYNEQFF. Here the CDR3 DNA reads TGTGCCAGCAGTTTGGGCGGGGGGGCTTTAACCTACAATGAGCAGTTCTTC.

The gene calls are TRBV27 and TRBJ2-7; the match to TRBD1 covers 9 bases. J was trimmed by 4 bases and V by 5 bases; bases with no gene match: 15. Germline CDR1 MNHEY, CDR2 SMNVEV (reference sequence). The CDR3 is 17 amino acids. The CDR3 sequence: CASSPVYGTGINYEQYF. The DNA for the CDR3 is TGTGCCAGCAGTCCTGTGTACGGGACAGGGATTAATTACGAGCAGTACTTC.

This clone has more than one count but fewer than ten. The gene calls are TRBV5-4 and TRBJ1-2; D remains unclear. The CDR3 runs to 12 residues. CDR1 and CDR2 (germline): SGHNT, YYREEE (reference sequence). Trimming left V 0 bases short and J 3 bases short, with 3 bases between. CDR3 in amino acids: CASSLEHYGYTF. CDR3 DNA: TGTGCCAGCAGCTTGGAGCACTATGGCTACACCTTC.